These 8 T cell receptor gamma chains originate from one sample sequenced in a study of gamma-delta chains in newborns, infants, children. TCRdb re-processed the reads via CATT. The profile shows some 550 gamma-chain clones, roughly half of them singletons. What was sequenced was blood. The receptors were gathered from a child who was a newborn, infant or young child, either healthy, febrile or measles-vaccinated (not recorded which).

This clone was seen only once. Since a far larger clone is one base different, this is likely a read error. The sample holds other DNA sequences that translate to the same CDR3. The chain recombines TRGV9 with TRGJP. The J gene, missing from TCRdb, was assigned here through DNA to germline matching. The junction had 5 bases not matched to a gene; V was cut back by 2 bases and J by 4 bases. From germline, CDR1 is GITISATS and CDR2 ISYDGTV (reference sequence). This CDR3 is 17 amino acids long. Here the CDR3 DNA reads TGTGCCTTGTGGGAGGCGCTCCAAGAGTTGGGCAAAAAAATCAAGGTATTT. Its protein product is CALWEALQELGKKIKVF.

To note about this clone: This could be a read error, since a much larger clone is one nucleotide away. This chain joins TRGV9 and TRGJP. Germline matching of the DNA provided the J gene here, since TCRdb leaves it blank. V shed 0 bases and J 6 bases; nucleotides not matched to a gene: 5. Germline CDR1 GITISATS, CDR2 ISYDGTV (reference sequence). The CDR3 extends over 17 amino acids. The CDR3 DNA is TGTGCCTTGTGGGAGGTGCGCCTAGAGTTGGGCAAAAAAATCAAGGTATTT. Translated: CALWEVRLELGKKIKVF.

By sample share, this clone is large. The chain carries TRGV9 and TRGJP. V shed 3 bases, J shed 10 bases, and the junction held 0 bases outside the gene matches. Germline V CDR1 and CDR2: GITISATS, ISYDGTV (reference sequence). This CDR3 region has 13 residues. The CDR3 sequence: CALWELGKKIKVF. The CDR3 nucleotides read TGTGCCTTGTGGGAGTTGGGCAAAAAAATCAAGGTATTT.

V is TRGV2 and J is TRGJ1 or TRGJ2. The J gene, absent from TCRdb, was called here by matching the DNA to germline. The junction had 3 bases not matched to a gene; V was cut back by 0 bases and J by 10 bases. CDR1 and CDR2 (germline): EGSNGY, YDSYNSKV. CDR3 size: 11 residues. CDR3 nucleotide sequence: TGTGCCACCTGGGACGGGCCAAAGAAACTCTTT. Protein: CATWDGPKKLF.

Sample share makes this clone large (0.1 to 1%). The rearrangement joins TRGV9 to TRGJP. TCRdb records no J gene; here it was assigned by comparing the DNA to germline. Trimming at V came to 9 bases and at J to 4 bases, leaving 0 bases not matched to a gene. Germline V CDR1 and CDR2: GITISATS, ISYDGTV (reference sequence). The CDR3 totals 13 residues. This CDR3 reads CALQELGKKIKVF. The CDR3 DNA reads TGTGCCTTGCAAGAGTTGGGCAAAAAAATCAAGGTATTT.

The V call is TRGV2, the J call TRGJ1 or TRGJ2. TCRdb gives no J gene; it was assigned here by matching the DNA to germline. Unmatched junction bases numbered 4, after V lost 0 bases and J lost 8 bases. Germline V gene lookup returns CDR1 EGSNGY and CDR2 YDSYNSKV. This CDR3 is 12 amino acids long. The CDR3 here is CATWDGLNKKLF. The CDR3 region has the DNA TGTGCCACCTGGGACGGGCTTAATAAGAAACTCTTT.

On this clone: This may arise from a read error, as a much more abundant clone is one base away. Other DNA sequences of this sample code for an identical CDR3. J is TRGJ1 or TRGJ2 and V is TRGV5. TCRdb is silent on the J gene; assignment here came from matching the DNA to germline. The V and J ends lost 0 bases and 1 base, in that order; junction bases with no gene match: 3. The CDR3 consists of 14 residues. CDR1 and CDR2 from the germline V gene are VINAFY and YDVSNSKD. The CDR3 reads CATWDRVNYYKKLF. As DNA, the CDR3 is TGTGCCACCTGGGACAGGGTAAATTATTATAAGAAACTCTTT.

This clone is large by share. Other DNA sequences in this specimen translate into the identical CDR3. This chain connects TRGV3 to TRGJ1 or TRGJ2. The J gene, not given by TCRdb, was assigned here from a germline match of the nucleotide sequence. Germline CDR1 reads VTNTFY; CDR2 reads YDVSTARD (reference sequence). J lost 7 bases, V lost 0 bases, and 6 bases had no gene match. This CDR3 comprises 13 residues. The CDR3 nucleotides are TGTGCCACCTGGGACAGGCATCGGTATAAGAAACTCTTT. Residues: CATWDRHRYKKLF.